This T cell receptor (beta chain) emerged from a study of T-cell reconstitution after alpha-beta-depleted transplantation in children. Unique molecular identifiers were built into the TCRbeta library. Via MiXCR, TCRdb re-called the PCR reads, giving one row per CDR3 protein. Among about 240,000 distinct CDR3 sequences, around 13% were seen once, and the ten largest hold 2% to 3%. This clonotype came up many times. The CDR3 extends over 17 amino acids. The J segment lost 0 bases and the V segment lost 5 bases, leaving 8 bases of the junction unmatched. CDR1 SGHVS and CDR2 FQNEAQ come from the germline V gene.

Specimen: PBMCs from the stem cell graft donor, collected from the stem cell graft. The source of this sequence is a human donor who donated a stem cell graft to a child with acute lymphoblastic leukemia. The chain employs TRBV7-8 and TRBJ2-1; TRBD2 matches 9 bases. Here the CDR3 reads CASSPEHSGSSYNEQFF. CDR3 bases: TGTGCCAGCAGCCCTGAGCATAGCGGGAGCTCCTACAATGAGCAGTTCTTC.